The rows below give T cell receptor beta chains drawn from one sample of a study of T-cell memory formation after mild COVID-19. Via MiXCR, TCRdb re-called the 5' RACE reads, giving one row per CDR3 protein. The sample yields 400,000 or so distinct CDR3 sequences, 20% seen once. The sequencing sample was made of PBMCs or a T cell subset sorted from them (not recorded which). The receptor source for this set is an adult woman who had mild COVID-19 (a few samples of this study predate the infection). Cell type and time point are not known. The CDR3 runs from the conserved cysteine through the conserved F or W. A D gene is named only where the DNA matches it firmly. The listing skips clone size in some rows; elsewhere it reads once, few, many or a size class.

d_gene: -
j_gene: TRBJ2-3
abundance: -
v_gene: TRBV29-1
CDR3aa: CSAAGNTDTQYF
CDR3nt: TGCAGCGCCGCCGGTAACACAGATACGCAGTATTTT

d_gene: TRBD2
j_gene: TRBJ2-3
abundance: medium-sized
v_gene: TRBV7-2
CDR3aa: CASSLAASGGLSTDTQYF
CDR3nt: TGTGCCAGCAGCCTGGCGGCTAGCGGGGGACTCAGCACAGATACGCAGTATTTT

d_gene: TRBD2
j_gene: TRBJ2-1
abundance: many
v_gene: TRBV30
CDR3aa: CAVLLAGDDEQFF
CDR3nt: TGTGCCGTTCTACTAGCGGGAGATGACGAGCAGTTCTTC

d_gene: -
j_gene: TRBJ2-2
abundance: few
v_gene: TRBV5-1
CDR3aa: CASSGSGPNTGELFF
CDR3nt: TGCGCCAGCAGCGGCTCAGGACCCAACACCGGGGAGCTGTTTTTT

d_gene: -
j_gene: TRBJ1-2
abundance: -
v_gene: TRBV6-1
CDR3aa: CASRNRPSGGYTF
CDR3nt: TGTGCCAGCAGAAACAGGCCCAGTGGGGGCTACACCTTC

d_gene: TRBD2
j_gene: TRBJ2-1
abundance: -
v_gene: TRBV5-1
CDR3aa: CASSPPTSGGNNEQFF
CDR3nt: TGCGCCAGCAGCCCCCCTACTAGCGGGGGAAACAATGAGCAGTTCTTC

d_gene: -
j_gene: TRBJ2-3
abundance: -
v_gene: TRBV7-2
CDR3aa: CASSLGLSGLADTQYF
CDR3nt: TGTGCCAGCAGCTTAGGCCTTTCTGGATTGGCAGATACGCAGTATTTT

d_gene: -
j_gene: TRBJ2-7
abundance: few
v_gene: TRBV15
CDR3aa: CATSRVLQGPYEQYF
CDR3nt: TGTGCCACCAGCAGAGTCCTACAGGGACCCTACGAGCAGTACTTC

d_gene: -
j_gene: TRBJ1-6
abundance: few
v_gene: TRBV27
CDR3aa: CASRQWDSPLHF
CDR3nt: TGTGCCAGCAGACAGTGGGATTCACCCCTCCACTTT

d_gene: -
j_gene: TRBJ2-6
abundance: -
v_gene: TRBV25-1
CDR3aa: CASSESRFGTGANVLTF
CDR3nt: TGTGCCAGCAGTGAATCGCGGTTCGGGACCGGGGCCAACGTCCTGACTTTC

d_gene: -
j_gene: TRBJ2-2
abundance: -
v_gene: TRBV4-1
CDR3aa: CASSQPHTSGDGELFF
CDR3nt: TGCGCCAGCAGCCAACCCCACACCTCTGGCGACGGGGAGCTGTTTTTT

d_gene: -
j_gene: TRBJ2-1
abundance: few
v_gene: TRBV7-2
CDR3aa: CASSLVPAGSGNEQFF
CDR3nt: TGTGCCAGCAGCTTAGTGCCGGCAGGGTCCGGCAATGAGCAGTTCTTC

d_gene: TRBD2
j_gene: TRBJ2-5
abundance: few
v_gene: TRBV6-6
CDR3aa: CASSYSTSGETQYF
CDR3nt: TGTGCCAGCAGTTACTCGACTAGCGGGGAGACCCAGTACTTC

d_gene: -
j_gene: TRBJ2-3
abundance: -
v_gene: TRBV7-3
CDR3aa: CASSFSPADTQYF
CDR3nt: TGTGCCAGCAGCTTTAGCCCGGCAGATACGCAGTATTTT

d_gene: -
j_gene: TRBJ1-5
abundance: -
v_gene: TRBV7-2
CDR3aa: CASSPRPDGSNQPQHF
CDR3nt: TGTGCCAGCAGCCCCCGACCCGACGGGAGCAATCAGCCCCAGCATTTT

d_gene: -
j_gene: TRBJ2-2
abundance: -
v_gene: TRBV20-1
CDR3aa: CSASQGNTGELFF
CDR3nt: TGCAGTGCTTCACAGGGGAACACCGGGGAGCTGTTTTTT

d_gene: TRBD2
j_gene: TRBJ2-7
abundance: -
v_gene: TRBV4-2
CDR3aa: CASSHTSSGSTYEQYF
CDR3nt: TGTGCCAGCAGCCATACCTCTAGCGGTTCAACCTACGAGCAGTACTTC

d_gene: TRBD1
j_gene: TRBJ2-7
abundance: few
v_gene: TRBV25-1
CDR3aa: CASSDGQGYEQYF
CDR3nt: TGTGCCAGCAGTGATGGACAGGGGTACGAGCAGTACTTC

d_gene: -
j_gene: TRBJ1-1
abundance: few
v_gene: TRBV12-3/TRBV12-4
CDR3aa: CASSPVPGLAAFF
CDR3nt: TGTGCCAGCAGCCCCGTTCCTGGGTTGGCAGCTTTCTTT

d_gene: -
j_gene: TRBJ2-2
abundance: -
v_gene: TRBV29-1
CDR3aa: CSVESGQRNTGELFF
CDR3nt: TGCAGCGTTGAGTCCGGACAGCGCAACACCGGGGAGCTGTTTTTT

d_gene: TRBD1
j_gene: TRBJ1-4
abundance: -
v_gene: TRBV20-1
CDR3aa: CSAPRTGGFINEKLFF
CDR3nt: TGCAGTGCTCCTCGGACAGGGGGCTTTATTAATGAAAAACTGTTTTTT

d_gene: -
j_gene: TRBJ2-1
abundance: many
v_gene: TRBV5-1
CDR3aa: CASSSAGTLYNEQFF
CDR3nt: TGCGCCAGCAGCTCCGCCGGGACGCTCTACAATGAGCAGTTCTTC

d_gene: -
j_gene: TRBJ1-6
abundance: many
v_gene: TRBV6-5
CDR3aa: CASRTRDNYSPLHF
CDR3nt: TGTGCCAGCAGGACCCGGGACAACTACTCACCCCTCCACTTT

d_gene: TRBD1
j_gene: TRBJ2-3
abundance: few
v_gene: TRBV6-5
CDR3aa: CASSVSGTGYSTTDTQYF
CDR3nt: TGTGCCAGCAGTGTATCCGGGACAGGTTATTCTACCACAGATACGCAGTATTTT

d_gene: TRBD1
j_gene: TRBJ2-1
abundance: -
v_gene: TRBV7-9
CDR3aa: CASSLRTGGVSDEQFF
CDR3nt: TGTGCCAGCAGCCTTAGGACAGGGGGCGTTTCGGATGAGCAGTTCTTC

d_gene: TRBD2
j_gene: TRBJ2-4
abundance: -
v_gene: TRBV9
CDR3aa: CASSARGEEAKNIQYF
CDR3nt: TGTGCCAGCAGCGCACGGGGGGAGGAGGCCAAAAACATTCAGTACTTC

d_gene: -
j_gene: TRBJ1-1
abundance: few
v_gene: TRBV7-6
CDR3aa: CASSLAPGPNTGMNTEAFF
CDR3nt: TGTGCCAGCAGCTTAGCGCCCGGCCCGAATACAGGGATGAACACTGAAGCTTTCTTT

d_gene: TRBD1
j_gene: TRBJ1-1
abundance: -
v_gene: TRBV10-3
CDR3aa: CAINYGQGRTEAFF
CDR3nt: TGTGCCATCAACTATGGACAGGGGAGGACTGAAGCTTTCTTT

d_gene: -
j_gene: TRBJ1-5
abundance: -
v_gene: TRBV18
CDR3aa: CASSPQGYSNQPQHF
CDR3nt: TGTGCCAGCTCACCACAGGGCTATAGCAATCAGCCCCAGCATTTT

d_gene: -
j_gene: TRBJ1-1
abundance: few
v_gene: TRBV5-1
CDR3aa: CASSLAISNTEAFF
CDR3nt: TGCGCCAGCAGCTTGGCTATATCGAACACTGAAGCTTTCTTT

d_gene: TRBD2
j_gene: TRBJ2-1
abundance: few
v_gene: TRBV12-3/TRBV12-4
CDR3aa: CASSRSAGGFYNEQFF
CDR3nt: TGTGCCAGCAGCAGATCAGCGGGAGGTTTTTACAATGAGCAGTTCTTC

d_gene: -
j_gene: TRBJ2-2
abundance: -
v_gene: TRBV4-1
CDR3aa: CASSQEGQNTGELFF
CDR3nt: TGCGCCAGCAGCCAAGAGGGACAGAACACCGGGGAGCTGTTTTTT

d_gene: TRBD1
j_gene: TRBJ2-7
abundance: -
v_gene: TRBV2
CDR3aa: CASSGRGYEQYF
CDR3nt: TGTGCCAGCAGTGGCAGGGGGTACGAGCAGTACTTC

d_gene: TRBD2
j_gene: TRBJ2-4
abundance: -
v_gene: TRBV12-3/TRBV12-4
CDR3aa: CASSLFSGGAWAKNIQYF
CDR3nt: TGTGCCAGCAGTTTATTTAGCGGGGGGGCATGGGCCAAAAACATTCAGTACTTC

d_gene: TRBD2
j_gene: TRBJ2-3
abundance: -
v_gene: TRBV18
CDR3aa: CASSLQLAGFTDTQYF
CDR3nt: TGTGCCAGCTCACTTCAACTAGCGGGATTTACAGATACGCAGTATTTT

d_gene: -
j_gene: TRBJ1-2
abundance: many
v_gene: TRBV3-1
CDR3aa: CASSQEGGRGYTF
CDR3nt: TGTGCCAGCAGCCAAGAGGGAGGTCGGGGCTACACCTTC

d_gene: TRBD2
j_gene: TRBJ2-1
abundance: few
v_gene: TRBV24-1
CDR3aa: CATSDPGTSAQQFF
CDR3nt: TGTGCCACCAGTGACCCCGGGACTAGCGCCCAGCAGTTCTTC

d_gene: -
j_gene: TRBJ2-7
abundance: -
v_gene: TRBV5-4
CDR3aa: CASSFGGASYEQYF
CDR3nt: TGTGCCAGCAGCTTTGGAGGGGCCTCCTACGAGCAGTACTTC

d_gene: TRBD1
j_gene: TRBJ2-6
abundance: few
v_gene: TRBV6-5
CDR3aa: CASFSDRDGANVLTF
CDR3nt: TGTGCCAGCTTCTCGGACAGGGATGGGGCCAACGTCCTGACTTTC

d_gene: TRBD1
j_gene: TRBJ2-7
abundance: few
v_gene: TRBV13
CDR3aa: CASSLGRGLHYEQYF
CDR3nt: TGTGCCAGCAGCTTAGGCAGGGGGCTGCACTACGAGCAGTACTTC

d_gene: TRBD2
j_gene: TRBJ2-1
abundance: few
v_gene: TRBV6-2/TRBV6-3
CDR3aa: CASSSLRTRGHNEQFF
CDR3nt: TGTGCCAGCAGTTCCCTCCGGACTAGGGGCCACAATGAGCAGTTCTTC

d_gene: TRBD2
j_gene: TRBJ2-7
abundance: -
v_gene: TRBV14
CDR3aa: CASSQDRAGRRSYEQYF
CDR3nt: TGTGCCAGCAGCCAAGATCGGGCCGGGAGGCGATCCTACGAGCAGTACTTC